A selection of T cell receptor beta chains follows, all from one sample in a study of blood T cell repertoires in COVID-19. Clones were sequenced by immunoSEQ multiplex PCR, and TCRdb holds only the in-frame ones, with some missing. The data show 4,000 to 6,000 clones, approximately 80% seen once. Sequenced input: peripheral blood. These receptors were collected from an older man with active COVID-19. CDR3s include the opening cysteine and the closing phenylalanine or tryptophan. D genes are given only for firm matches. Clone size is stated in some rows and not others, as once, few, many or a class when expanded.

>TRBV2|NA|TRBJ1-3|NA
TGTGCCAGCAGAGCGTCGTACTCTGGAAACACCATATATTTT
CASRASYSGNTIYF
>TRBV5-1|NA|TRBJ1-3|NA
TGCGCCAGCAGCTTAGGTGGGAGCTCTGGAAACACCATATATTTT
CASSLGGSSGNTIYF
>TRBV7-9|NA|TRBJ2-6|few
TGTGCCAGCAGCTTAGCGTGGCAGTCTGGGGCCAACGTCCTGACTTTC
CASSLAWQSGANVLTF
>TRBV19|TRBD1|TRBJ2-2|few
TGTGCCAGTAGTATAAGGGGACAGGGGGTAATAACCGGGGAGCTGTTTTTT
CASSIRGQGVITGELFF
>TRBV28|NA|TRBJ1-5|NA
TGTGCCAGCAGTTCGAACGTCCGGGACCAGCATTTT
CASSSNVRDQHF
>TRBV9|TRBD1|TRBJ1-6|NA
TGTGCCAGCAGCGGTACCGGGACAGAAAATTCACCCCTCCACTTT
CASSGTGTENSPLHF
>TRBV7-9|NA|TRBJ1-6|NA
TGTGCCAGCAGCTTATATGGGCCCCTTAATTCACCCCTCCACTTT
CASSLYGPLNSPLHF
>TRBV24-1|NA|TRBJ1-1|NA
TGTGCCACCAGAGCGGCAGGAAGTTTGAACACTGAAGCTTTCTTT
CATRAAGSLNTEAFF
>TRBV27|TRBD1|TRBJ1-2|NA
TGTGCCAGCAGTTTATTCCCGCCGACAGGGAACTATGGCTACACCTTC
CASSLFPPTGNYGYTF
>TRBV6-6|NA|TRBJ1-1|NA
TGTGCCAGCACCCGAAATGAGGACAGTGAAGCTTTCTTT
CASTRNEDSEAFF
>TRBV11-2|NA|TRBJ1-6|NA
TGTGCCAGCAGCTTAATATACTCCTATAATTCACCCCTCCACTTT
CASSLIYSYNSPLHF
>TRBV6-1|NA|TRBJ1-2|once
TGTGCCAGCAGTGAAGGAACAGATAACTATGGCTACACCTTC
CASSEGTDNYGYTF
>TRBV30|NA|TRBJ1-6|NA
TGTGCCTGGAGTGGCGGACAAGATAATTCACCCCTCCACTTT
CAWSGGQDNSPLHF
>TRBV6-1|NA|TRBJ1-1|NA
TGTGCCAGCAGTGATTGGGGGCGGACTGAAGCTTTCTTT
CASSDWGRTEAFF